The clone carrying this T cell receptor beta chain occurred a few times. What it binds is unknown. This sample is part of a study of T-cell memory formation after mild COVID-19. Broader study findings: In pre-infection memory, a portion of responding clones appeared, which suggested that cross-reactive memory joined. Researchers report contracting CD4+ clones mostly in CM and EM, with CD8+ clones in EMRA. Clones that got smaller from day 15 to 85 had even CD4/CD8, while clones growing later tipped toward CD4+. Second-wave clones reaching peak frequency on day 37 lacked confirmed SARS-CoV-2 specificity.

Germline CDR1 reads SGHVS; CDR2 reads FNYEAQ. Between the trimmed V and J ends, which lost 4 bases and 1 base, there was a span of 18 bases. CDR3 size: 17 residues. MiXCR, run by TCRdb on the 5' RACE reads, gives a single entry per CDR3 protein. Seen here are about 190,000 distinct CDR3 sequences, over 20% observed once, and the top ten hold roughly 23%. This sequence originates from an adult woman who had mild COVID-19 (a few samples of this study predate the infection). Cell type and time point are not known. Sample: PBMCs or a T cell subset sorted from them (not recorded which). The chain employs TRBV7-6 and TRBJ2-3; D perhaps matches TRBD2 (6 bases). The CDR3 reads CASSSPPTGVGTDTQYF. CDR3 bases: TGTGCCAGCAGCTCCCCCCCCACGGGGGTGGGCACAGATACGCAGTATTTT.